Detailed here is one T cell receptor beta chain. Its specificity is unknown. These data originate in a study of post-analysis software for immune sequencing data. Study-level results: In patients, TRBV5-6, TRBV5-1 and TRBV20-1 belonged to roughly five TRBV segments found more frequently than in controls. For normalized Chao1 diversity, multiple sclerosis patients scored significantly lower than controls did.

TCR beta libraries were prepared from cDNA with unique molecular identifiers. TCRdb re-called the PCR reads with MiXCR, one entry per CDR3 protein. Of roughly 700,000 distinct CDR3 sequences listed, 25% to 30% are singletons. V was pared by 8 bases and J by 0 bases, with 8 bases between. CDR1 and CDR2 (germline): SEHNR, FQNEAQ (reference sequence). There are 13 residues in the CDR3. The V call is TRBV7-9, the J call TRBJ1-5, with a weak D call TRBD1 (5 bases). The clonotype originates from a girl aged 5-17 years with multiple sclerosis. The sequencing input was blood. CDR3 sequence (DNA): TGTGCCAGCTGGGACGGTAGCAATCAGCCCCAGCATTTT. It yields the protein CASWDGSNQPQHF.